Presented here are 20 T cell receptor beta chains from one specimen sequenced in a study of graft-versus-host responses after intestinal transplantation. Processing of graft tissue released intraepithelial and lamina propria lymphocytes. The repertoire was sequenced with immunoSEQ multiplex PCR; TCRdb's copy has only in-frame clones and lacks some. Altogether 25,000 to 30,000 clones are present, about 80% being singletons, with the ten largest covering just over 3%. This sample comprised ileum tissue, obtained 98 days after intestinal transplantation. The source of these receptors is a human patient who received an intestinal transplant, so some T cells may come from the graft donor.

The J gene is TRBJ1-4, the V gene TRBV5-8; tentative D call: TRBD1 (5 bases). Per germline, CDR1 SGHTS and CDR2 YDEGEE. Trimming shortened V by 0 bases and J by 7 bases, and 10 bases separated the two germline ends. The CDR3 length is 14 residues. The CDR3 spells CASSLAGGGEKLFF. CDR3 in DNA: TGTGCCAGCAGCTTGGCCGGGGGAGGTGAAAAACTGTTTTTT.

This chain links TRBV30 with TRBJ2-7; 8 positions agree with TRBD1. The germline V gene encodes CDR1 GTSNPN and CDR2 SVGIG (reference sequence). The CDR3 spans 14 residues. V lost 2 bases to trimming and J lost 0 bases; unmatched junction nucleotides: 3. In nucleotides, the CDR3 is TGTGCCTGGAGTAGGGACAGGAGCTCCTACGAGCAGTACTTC. Its translation is CAWSRDRSSYEQYF.

V usage is TRBV9 and J usage is TRBJ2-3, with TRBD1 identical over 7 bases. Germline V CDR1 and CDR2: SGDLS, YYNGEE. The CDR3 has 13 amino acids. V lost 5 bases and J lost 9; bases outside the gene matches: 9. The CDR3 DNA is TGTGCCAGCAGAGACGGGACAGAAAAAACGCAGTATTTT. It is translated as CASRDGTEKTQYF.

On this clone itself: Lacking the conserved final phenylalanine or tryptophan, this CDR3 likely reflects a read error. No DNA is shown, since the ends of the CDR3 on it are uncertain; the CDR3 is the one TCRdb lists. V is TRBV27 and J is TRBJ2-7; no check of the table's D call, TRBD1, against the DNA was made. Germline CDR1 MNHEY, CDR2 SMNVEV (reference sequence). Termini included, the CDR3 measures 9 amino acids. CDR3 protein: CASYLDSRL.

The V gene is TRBV5-1, the J gene TRBJ1-1; 9 bases line up with TRBD1. Per the germline V gene, CDR1 is SGHRS and CDR2 is YFSETQ. The CDR3 is 14 amino acids. J gave up 4 bases and V 4 bases, and 5 bases lay outside the gene matches. For the CDR3, the DNA is TGCGCCAGCAGCCTCGGGACAGGGAGCACTGAAGCTTTCTTT. Translating it yields CASSLGTGSTEAFF.

This clone showed up just a few times. This chain uses TRBV6-1 with TRBJ1-3; 8 bases are a match to TRBD1. CDR1 is MNHNS and CDR2 is SASEGT in the germline V gene. V trimming: 7 bases; J trimming: 0 bases; junction bases outside the gene matches: 5. The CDR3 is 15 amino acids. CDR3: CASKGTGNSGNTIYF. The CDR3 region has the DNA TGTGCCAGCAAAGGGACAGGAAACTCTGGAAACACCATATATTTT.

On this clone itself: The sample contains more than one DNA sequence encoding this CDR3. The chain joins TRBV9 to TRBJ1-1; D unclear. Between the trimmed V and J ends, which lost 0 bases and 4 bases, there was a span of 7 bases. This CDR3 region has 13 residues. Germline-derived CDR1 and CDR2 are SGDLS and YYNGEE. The CDR3 here is CASSVEGGTEAFF. CDR3 in DNA: TGTGCCAGCAGCGTAGAGGGTGGCACTGAAGCTTTCTTT.

This rearrangement joins TRBV7-6 to TRBJ2-7; D perhaps matches TRBD1 (5 bases). The length of the CDR3 is 12 residues. The ends were cut back, 5 bases at V and 5 bases at J, with 10 bases in the middle. CDR1 is SGHVS and CDR2 is FNYEAQ in the germline V gene. CDR3 amino acids: CASSPGFDEQYF. CDR3 coding DNA: TGTGCCAGCAGCCCAGGGTTTGACGAGCAGTACTTC.

The rearrangement uses TRBV9 and TRBJ2-2; 7 positions match TRBD1. This CDR3 is built from 18 residues. After removal of 4 bases from V and 5 bases from J, the junction contained 17 bases not matched to a gene. The germline CDR1 and CDR2 sequences are SGDLS and YYNGEE. CDR3 DNA: TGTGCCAGCAGCCGAGGGGGCAGATCGGGGACGAGGACCGGGGAGCTGTTTTTT. Translated, it gives CASSRGGRSGTRTGELFF.

The J gene is TRBJ2-3, the V gene TRBV7-8; 7 bases line up with TRBD2. The CDR3 totals 15 residues. CDR1 is SGHVS and CDR2 is FQNEAQ in the germline V gene. V was pared by 3 bases and J by 1 base, with 4 bases of the junction left unmatched. The DNA for the CDR3 is TGTGCCAGCAGCTTCCCCACTAGCGGCACAGATACGCAGTATTTT. It yields the protein CASSFPTSGTDTQYF.

This clone was seen a handful of times. The chain has TRBV5-1 and TRBJ2-1, with D possibly TRBD2 on 6 matching bases. With 3 bases removed from V and 7 bases from J, the gap between germline ends came to 17 bases. CDR3 length: 15 residues. Germline V lookup: CDR1 SGHRS, CDR2 YFSETQ. The DNA for the CDR3 is TGCGCCAGCAGCTACGGGACTCGGGGAGTGAATGAGCAGTTCTTC. Residues: CASSYGTRGVNEQFF.

This CDR3 is CASSEQGTSLRVQYF. As DNA, the CDR3 is TGCGCCAGCAGCGAACAGGGTACTTCCTTACGCGTGCAGTACTTC. The rearrangement uses TRBV5-1 and TRBJ2-7, with D perhaps matching TRBD1 (6 bases). The CDR3 runs to 15 residues. Deletions cut 4 bases from V and 9 bases from J, with 23 bases between. Germline-derived CDR1 and CDR2 are SGHRS and YFSETQ.

The chain couples TRBV6-1 to TRBJ2-2; the match to TRBD2 covers 12 bases. V lost 3 bases and J lost 5; bases outside the gene matches: 4. Germline values: CDR1 MNHNS, CDR2 SASEGT. The CDR3 consists of 16 residues. This chain's CDR3 is CASSDQTSGGTGELFF. The CDR3 region has the DNA TGTGCCAGCAGTGACCAGACTAGCGGGGGTACCGGGGAGCTGTTTTTT.

The gene calls are TRBV10-1 and TRBJ2-3; no reliable D call. The length of the CDR3 is 14 residues. V lost 0 bases and J 5 bases, leaving 9 bases between the germline ends. In germline, CDR1 is WNHNN, CDR2 SYGVQD (reference sequence). Written as DNA, the CDR3 is TGCGCCAGCAGTGAGTCACCGACCTTAGATACGCAGTATTTT. Protein sequence: CASSESPTLDTQYF.

This chain joins TRBV7-9 and TRBJ2-1; the D call may be TRBD1 or TRBD2 (5 bases each). Trimming removed 4 bases at V and 0 bases at J, with 10 bases between. Germline CDR1 SEHNR, CDR2 FQNEAQ (reference sequence). This CDR3 has 15 residues. The CDR3 DNA follows: TGTGCCAGCAGCTCCCTGGGACCCTCCTACAATGAGCAGTTCTTC. Protein sequence: CASSSLGPSYNEQFF.

The V and J genes are TRBV4-1 and TRBJ1-2; D unresolved. Germline V gene lookup returns CDR1 MGHRA and CDR2 YSYEKL. V lost 0 bases, J lost 4 bases, and 15 bases lay in between. The CDR3 consists of 16 residues. For the CDR3, the DNA is TGCGCCAGCAGCCAAGAATTAGGACCCGTAGTCTATGGCTACACCTTC. It codes for CASSQELGPVVYGYTF.

The V and J genes are TRBV9 and TRBJ1-5, with D hard to call. Germline V gives CDR1 SGDLS, CDR2 YYNGEE. CDR3 length: 15 residues. The germline V and J ends were trimmed by 3 bases and 4 bases, with 14 bases remaining between them. CDR3 sequence: CASSEGPAANQPQHF. As DNA, the CDR3 is TGTGCCAGCAGCGAAGGCCCCGCGGCTAATCAGCCCCAGCATTTT.

CDR3 sequence reads: CASSRRGSYTF. The CDR3 DNA sequence: TGCGCCAGCAGCCGGAGAGGTAGCTACACCTTC. The chain has TRBV4-1 and TRBJ1-2; the D is unclear. Per the germline V gene, CDR1 is MGHRA and CDR2 is YSYEKL. Trimming took off 4 bases at V and 9 bases at J, with 9 bases between the two ends. This CDR3 is 11 amino acids long.

This chain links TRBV2 with TRBJ2-1, with D tentatively TRBD1 (5 bases). Germline assignment: CDR1 SNHLY and CDR2 FYNNEI. This CDR3 contains 13 residues. V was shortened by 5 bases and J by 6 bases, with 11 bases between the two germline ends. The CDR3 sequence: CASSRTGRNEQFF. CDR3 sequence (DNA): TGTGCCAGCAGTCGCACAGGCCGCAATGAGCAGTTCTTC. The full variable domain, with the rest looked up from reference TRBV2 and TRBJ2-1, is EPEVTQTPSHQVTQMGQEVILRCVPISNHLYFYWYRQILGQKVEFLVSFYNNEISEKSEIFDDQFSVERPDGSNFTLKIRSTKLEDSAMYFCASSRTGRNEQFFGPGTRLTVL.

This clone was observed a few times. This chain connects TRBV6-6 to TRBJ2-3; D remains ambiguous. The CDR3 totals 11 residues. Trimming removed 8 bases from V and 5 bases from J, with 8 bases in between. CDR1 is MNHNY and CDR2 is SVGAGI in the germline V gene (reference sequence). In DNA form, the CDR3 reads TGTGCCAGCCTATGGGGAGATACGCAGTATTTT. It translates to CASLWGDTQYF.